These T cell receptor beta chains were read from a single sample in a study of blood T cell repertoires in COVID-19. Assay: immunoSEQ multiplex PCR; the TCRdb copy retains only in-frame clones and omits some. The sample consists of 190,000 or so clones, 85% to 90% of them appearing once. The sample taken for sequencing was peripheral blood. The source of these receptors is a woman between 65 and 79 years old with acute or convalescent COVID-19. CDR3s include the opening cysteine and the closing phenylalanine or tryptophan. The D gene is left open where the match is weak. Clone sizes are given selectively: once, few, many, or a class where the clone is expanded.

V	D	length	size	J	DNA	CDR3
TRBV5-1	TRBD2	15	few	TRBJ2-7	TGCGCCAGCAGCTTGGAGGCTAGCGGGAACACCGAGCAGTACTTC	CASSLEASGNTEQYF
TRBV3-1/TRBV3-2	NA	18	NA	TRBJ1-2	TGTGCCAGCAGCCAAGATCCGCGGGGGAGGGGATTAAACTATGGCTACACCTTC	CASSQDPRGRGLNYGYTF
TRBV4-3	TRBD2	18	NA	TRBJ2-5	TGCGCCAGCAGCCCCGAAGCGTTTAGCGGGAGCGTCCAAGAGACCCAGTACTTC	CASSPEAFSGSVQETQYF
TRBV24-1	TRBD1	20	NA	TRBJ1-2	TGTGCCACCAGTGATTTTTACCAATCTGTTATCGACGAACAGGGGTATGGCTACACCTTC	CATSDFYQSVIDEQGYGYTF
TRBV19	TRBD1	15	NA	TRBJ2-3	TGTGCCAGTAAACCGACAGGGGCGTACACAGATACGCAGTATTTT	CASKPTGAYTDTQYF
TRBV11-2	TRBD1	16	few	TRBJ2-5	TGTGCCAGCAGCTTTCCCCCCGGGACAGGTCAGGAGACCCAGTACTTC	CASSFPPGTGQETQYF
TRBV5-1	TRBD1	14	NA	TRBJ1-1	TGCGCCAGCAGCCCGGGACAGTCTGGGACTGAAGCTTTCTTT	CASSPGQSGTEAFF
TRBV5-1	NA	15	NA	TRBJ1-6	TGCGCCAGCAGCTTGTCCAGAGGAAATAATTCACCCCTCCACTTT	CASSLSRGNNSPLHF
TRBV28	NA	14	NA	TRBJ2-7	TGTGCCAGCGGGAGAGGGGACTTCTCCTACGAGCAGTACTTC	CASGRGDFSYEQYF
TRBV7-2	NA	15	NA	TRBJ1-2	TGTGCCAGCAGCGTAGTATCAACAGAAAACTATGGCTACACCTTC	CASSVVSTENYGYTF
TRBV18	NA	15	NA	TRBJ2-7	TGTGCCAGCTCACCAGGGCGGGGGACATTTGGCGAGCAGTACTTC	CASSPGRGTFGEQYF
TRBV20-1	NA	15	NA	TRBJ1-5	TGCAGTGCTAGTAAGCAGGGTGATAGCAATCAGCCCCAGCATTTT	CSASKQGDSNQPQHF
TRBV19	NA	15	NA	TRBJ1-1	TGTGCCAGTAGTATACAAGGGACAAGTAACACTGAAGCTTTCTTT	CASSIQGTSNTEAFF
TRBV5-6	NA	13	few	TRBJ1-3	TGTGCCAGCAGCTTCACGCTGGGCAACACCATATATTTT	CASSFTLGNTIYF
TRBV6-5	TRBD1	15	NA	TRBJ2-7	TGTGCCAGCAGCTTCCTCAGGACAGGTTATAGCGAGCAGTACTTC	CASSFLRTGYSEQYF
TRBV5-5	NA	15	once	TRBJ2-2	TGTGCCAGCAGCTTCGGGAATCTCGACACCGGGGAGCTGTTTTTT	CASSFGNLDTGELFF
TRBV12-5	NA	14	NA	TRBJ1-3	TGTGCTAGTGGTTCCCCTAGCTCTGGAAACACCATATATTTT	CASGSPSSGNTIYF
TRBV5-1	NA	15	NA	TRBJ1-2	TGCGCCAGCAGGTCGGTCGGGCGGGGTAACTATGGCTACACCTTC	CASRSVGRGNYGYTF
TRBV6-2/TRBV6-3	NA	14	NA	TRBJ2-1	TGTGCCAGCAGTTCCCACGGGGAGTACAATGAGCAGTTCTTC	CASSSHGEYNEQFF
TRBV2	NA	13	NA	TRBJ1-5	TGTGCCAGCAGAGGCGGGGGCAATCAGCCCCAGCATTTT	CASRGGGNQPQHF
TRBV6-4	TRBD1	14	NA	TRBJ1-4	TGTGCCAGCAGGCATCAGGGGGGTAATGAAAAACTGTTTTTT	CASRHQGGNEKLFF
TRBV7-7	TRBD2	15	NA	TRBJ2-1	TGTGCCAGCAGCTTAGATCTAGCGGGGAACAATGAGCAGTTCTTC	CASSLDLAGNNEQFF
TRBV5-4	TRBD1	17	NA	TRBJ1-4	TGTGCCAGCAGCCCCTGGACAGGGGGCAACACTAATGAAAAACTGTTTTTT	CASSPWTGGNTNEKLFF
TRBV5-1	NA	15	NA	TRBJ2-7	TGCGCCAGCAGCCCGACACCGGTAAGCTCCTACGAGCAGTACTTC	CASSPTPVSSYEQYF
TRBV29-1	NA	13	NA	TRBJ2-7	TGCAGCGTTGAAGAGGGAGGTGGATACGAGCAGTACTTC	CSVEEGGGYEQYF
TRBV19	TRBD2	18	NA	TRBJ2-3	TGTGCCAGTAGTTCGGGACTAGCGGGCCTCCGTAGACGTTATACGCAGTATTTT	CASSSGLAGLRRRYTQYF
TRBV5-6	TRBD2	16	NA	TRBJ2-3	TGTGCCAGCAGCTTGGGACTAGCGGGCGACACAGATACGCAGTATTTT	CASSLGLAGDTDTQYF
TRBV3-1/TRBV3-2	NA	17	NA	TRBJ2-2	TGTGCCAGCAGCCAAAGTCGAGGAGGTTCGAACACCGGGGAGCTGTTTTTT	CASSQSRGGSNTGELFF
TRBV6-5	NA	15	NA	TRBJ1-6	TGTGCCAGCAGTTACAGGACATCTCATAATTCACCCCTCCACTTT	CASSYRTSHNSPLHF
TRBV12-3/TRBV12-4	NA	13	NA	TRBJ1-2	TGTGCCAGCAAAGGCCCAGGGTACTATGGCTACACCTTC	CASKGPGYYGYTF
TRBV28	NA	15	NA	TRBJ1-5	TGTGCCAGCAGTCCTCAGGAGGGGAGCAATCAGCCCCAGCATTTT	CASSPQEGSNQPQHF
TRBV3-1/TRBV3-2	NA	14	NA	TRBJ2-3	TGTGCCAGCAGCCAAGAGGTTACGGTGGATACGCAGTATTTT	CASSQEVTVDTQYF
TRBV5-5	TRBD1	14	NA	TRBJ1-2	TGTGCCAGCAGCTTGTTGGGACAGGGTGCTGGCTACACCTTC	CASSLLGQGAGYTF
TRBV9	NA	15	once	TRBJ1-2	TGTGCCAGCAGCGTAGGCGGGGGCGTATTCTATGGCTACACCTTC	CASSVGGGVFYGYTF
TRBV12-5	NA	12	NA	TRBJ1-5	TGTGCTAGTGGTACTTCGACTGGGCCCCAGCATTTT	CASGTSTGPQHF